This TCR beta chain was profiled in a study of T cells in Graves' hyperthyroidism and ophthalmopathy. This clonotype was detected only a few times. RNA transcripts provided the source from which TCR beta CDR3 regions were amplified. The HTBI set primed first-round TCR CDR3 RT-PCR. TCRdb re-called the multiplex PCR reads through MiXCR, storing one row per CDR3 protein. Of some 300,000 distinct CDR3 sequences in the sample, around 19% are singletons; the top ten hold less than 40%. CDR1 and CDR2 from the germline V gene are GTSNPN and SVGIG (reference sequence). The CDR3 consists of 11 residues. V lost 7 bases, J lost 6 bases, and 11 bases lay in between.

The chain is built from TRBV30 and TRBJ2-3; no firm D call. The sequencing sample was made of blood. The clonotype comes from a man aged 45 to 65 with Graves' ophthalmopathy. The CDR3, as DNA: TGTGCCTCCCCAGTAGGGGATACGCAGTATTTT. It codes for CASPVGDTQYF.